Listed below are T cell receptor beta chains from one sample, sequenced in a study of cytomegalovirus exposure and HLA in healthy donors. Libraries were prepared by immunoSEQ multiplex PCR; TCRdb keeps only in-frame clonotypes and omits some of them. The sample shows roughly 99,000 clones, less than 85% of them seen only once. Sequences were obtained from PBMCs. Receptors originate from a woman in her forties in good health and CMV-seropositive. The CDR3 runs from the conserved cysteine through the conserved F or W. Fields, in order: CDR3 length, V gene, clone size, D gene, J gene, CDR3 DNA, CDR3 protein. D genes are given only for firm matches. Rows give clone size only sometimes, using once, few, many, or a class for an expanded clone.

CDR3 length: 14; V gene: TRBV19; clone size: few; D gene: -; J gene: TRBJ1-2; CDR3 DNA: TGTGCCAGTAGTATTACCCAGGGAGGCTATGGCTACACCTTC; CDR3 protein: CASSITQGGYGYTF
CDR3 length: 16; V gene: TRBV4-1; clone size: -; D gene: TRBD2; J gene: TRBJ2-3; CDR3 DNA: TGCGCCAGCAGCGATATGACTAGCGGGGGGGTCAATACGCAGTATTTT; CDR3 protein: CASSDMTSGGVNTQYF
CDR3 length: 17; V gene: TRBV19; clone size: -; D gene: TRBD1; J gene: TRBJ1-6; CDR3 DNA: TGTGCCAGTAGCGACAACCCGGGACAGGGGTTTAATTCACCCCTCCACTTT; CDR3 protein: CASSDNPGQGFNSPLHF
CDR3 length: 15; V gene: TRBV9; clone size: -; D gene: -; J gene: TRBJ2-7; CDR3 DNA: TGTGCCAGCAGCGTCTCTGTGACAGAGAGCTACGAGCAGTACTTC; CDR3 protein: CASSVSVTESYEQYF
CDR3 length: 14; V gene: TRBV7-9; clone size: -; D gene: -; J gene: TRBJ2-7; CDR3 DNA: TGTGCCAGCAGCTTAAATGATGGGCTCTACGAGCAGTACTTC; CDR3 protein: CASSLNDGLYEQYF
CDR3 length: 14; V gene: TRBV30; clone size: -; D gene: -; J gene: TRBJ2-5; CDR3 DNA: TGTGCCTGGAGTGTACAGGGCAGCCGGGAGACCCAGTACTTC; CDR3 protein: CAWSVQGSRETQYF
CDR3 length: 15; V gene: TRBV6-5; clone size: -; D gene: TRBD1; J gene: TRBJ1-3; CDR3 DNA: TGTGCCAGCAGGCGACAGGGGGCCTACGGAAACACCATATATTTT; CDR3 protein: CASRRQGAYGNTIYF
CDR3 length: 19; V gene: TRBV4-1; clone size: -; D gene: -; J gene: TRBJ2-3; CDR3 DNA: TGCGCCAGCAGCCAATTTCCAGGCCGCCCTACTCTTAGCACAGATACGCAGTATTTT; CDR3 protein: CASSQFPGRPTLSTDTQYF
CDR3 length: 19; V gene: TRBV30; clone size: once; D gene: -; J gene: TRBJ2-1; CDR3 DNA: TGTGCCTGTCGAAGGGGGCCAGTACCCGGGGGTCCCCTCTACAATGAGCAGTTCTTC; CDR3 protein: CACRRGPVPGGPLYNEQFF
CDR3 length: 15; V gene: TRBV5-4; clone size: -; D gene: TRBD1; J gene: TRBJ1-2; CDR3 DNA: TGTGCCAGCAGCCAGGGACAGGGTTTTAACTATGGCTACACCTTC; CDR3 protein: CASSQGQGFNYGYTF
CDR3 length: 16; V gene: TRBV15; clone size: -; D gene: -; J gene: TRBJ2-7; CDR3 DNA: TGTGCCACCAGCAGAGGGTCAGGGGTGAGCTCCTACGAGCAGTACTTC; CDR3 protein: CATSRGSGVSSYEQYF
CDR3 length: 14; V gene: TRBV5-1; clone size: -; D gene: -; J gene: TRBJ1-2; CDR3 DNA: TGCGCCAGCAGCTTGGGCTCCCTCGGTAATGGCTACACCTTC; CDR3 protein: CASSLGSLGNGYTF
CDR3 length: 11; V gene: TRBV6-5; clone size: -; D gene: TRBD1; J gene: TRBJ1-1; CDR3 DNA: TGTGCCAGCAGGGACAGGGATGTAGCTTTCTTT; CDR3 protein: CASRDRDVAFF
CDR3 length: 13; V gene: TRBV29-1; clone size: -; D gene: -; J gene: TRBJ1-4; CDR3 DNA: TGCAGCGTTGATGACAGCATAAATGAAAAACTGTTTTTT; CDR3 protein: CSVDDSINEKLFF
CDR3 length: 13; V gene: TRBV10-2; clone size: -; D gene: -; J gene: TRBJ1-5; CDR3 DNA: TGCGCCAGCACTGGGGGGGAAGCGCAGCCCCAGCATTTT; CDR3 protein: CASTGGEAQPQHF
CDR3 length: 13; V gene: TRBV10-3; clone size: -; D gene: -; J gene: TRBJ1-1; CDR3 DNA: TGTGCCATCAGACCGACAGGTTCCACTGAAGCTTTCTTT; CDR3 protein: CAIRPTGSTEAFF
CDR3 length: 12; V gene: TRBV29-1; clone size: once; D gene: -; J gene: TRBJ2-3; CDR3 DNA: TGCAGCGTTGTAGACTCTCCCGATACGCAGTATTTT; CDR3 protein: CSVVDSPDTQYF
CDR3 length: 14; V gene: TRBV5-4; clone size: few; D gene: TRBD1; J gene: TRBJ2-1; CDR3 DNA: TGTGCCAGCAGCTTGGGACAGGGGGAGAATGAGCAGTTCTTC; CDR3 protein: CASSLGQGENEQFF
CDR3 length: 14; V gene: TRBV5-1; clone size: few; D gene: -; J gene: TRBJ2-7; CDR3 DNA: TGCGCCAGCAGCTTGACCGGTAACTCCTACGAGCAGTACTTC; CDR3 protein: CASSLTGNSYEQYF
CDR3 length: 14; V gene: TRBV27; clone size: few; D gene: TRBD1; J gene: TRBJ1-1; CDR3 DNA: TGTGCCAGCAGATACAGACAGGGAGACACTGAAGCTTTCTTT; CDR3 protein: CASRYRQGDTEAFF
CDR3 length: 12; V gene: TRBV30; clone size: -; D gene: -; J gene: TRBJ1-2; CDR3 DNA: TGTGCCTGGAGTTTGGGGGCGCGGGGCTACACCTTC; CDR3 protein: CAWSLGARGYTF
CDR3 length: 13; V gene: TRBV6-4; clone size: -; D gene: -; J gene: TRBJ2-2; CDR3 DNA: TGTGCCAGCAGTGAGGGGGGCACCGGGGAGCTGTTTTTT; CDR3 protein: CASSEGGTGELFF
CDR3 length: 16; V gene: TRBV7-3; clone size: -; D gene: TRBD2; J gene: TRBJ2-3; CDR3 DNA: TGTGCCAGCAGCTGGACTAGCGGGGGAGGTACCGATACGCAGTATTTT; CDR3 protein: CASSWTSGGGTDTQYF
CDR3 length: 15; V gene: TRBV9; clone size: -; D gene: -; J gene: TRBJ1-1; CDR3 DNA: TGTGCCAGCAGCACCCGACAGGATTCGAACACTGAAGCTTTCTTT; CDR3 protein: CASSTRQDSNTEAFF
CDR3 length: 15; V gene: TRBV6-5; clone size: few; D gene: TRBD1; J gene: TRBJ1-3; CDR3 DNA: TGTGCCAGCAGTCGAACAGGGGAGGCTGGAAACACCATATATTTT; CDR3 protein: CASSRTGEAGNTIYF
CDR3 length: 13; V gene: TRBV6-5; clone size: few; D gene: -; J gene: TRBJ1-1; CDR3 DNA: TGTGCCAGTATATCACCGGGGTGGACTGAAGCTTTCTTT; CDR3 protein: CASISPGWTEAFF
CDR3 length: 13; V gene: TRBV6-5; clone size: -; D gene: -; J gene: TRBJ1-5; CDR3 DNA: TGTGCCAGCAGTCGGACAGCTAGGCAGCCCCAGCATTTT; CDR3 protein: CASSRTARQPQHF
CDR3 length: 17; V gene: TRBV4-2; clone size: -; D gene: TRBD2; J gene: TRBJ2-2; CDR3 DNA: TGTGCCAGCAGCCAAGAGGTCCTAGCGGGGGGGGGTGGGGAGCTGTTTTTT; CDR3 protein: CASSQEVLAGGGGELFF
CDR3 length: 16; V gene: TRBV27; clone size: few; D gene: -; J gene: TRBJ1-5; CDR3 DNA: TGTGCCAGCAGTCCCAGCCCCCGGAGGGGCAATCAGCCCCAGCATTTT; CDR3 protein: CASSPSPRRGNQPQHF
CDR3 length: 16; V gene: TRBV4-1; clone size: -; D gene: -; J gene: TRBJ1-1; CDR3 DNA: TGCGCCAGCAGCCAAGAATTTGGAGCAATGAACACTGAAGCTTTCTTT; CDR3 protein: CASSQEFGAMNTEAFF
CDR3 length: 14; V gene: TRBV6-5; clone size: -; D gene: TRBD1; J gene: TRBJ1-4; CDR3 DNA: TGTGCCAGCCACGACAGGGGAAGAGAAGAAAAACTGTTTTTT; CDR3 protein: CASHDRGREEKLFF
CDR3 length: 17; V gene: TRBV6-1; clone size: few; D gene: -; J gene: TRBJ2-6; CDR3 DNA: TGTGCCAGCAGTGAAGAACTAGGGGGCTCTGGGGCCAACGTCCTGACTTTC; CDR3 protein: CASSEELGGSGANVLTF
CDR3 length: 13; V gene: TRBV7-9; clone size: -; D gene: -; J gene: TRBJ1-2; CDR3 DNA: TGTGCCAGCAGCATTCAGACAGACTATGGCTACACCTTC; CDR3 protein: CASSIQTDYGYTF
CDR3 length: 14; V gene: TRBV6-1; clone size: -; D gene: -; J gene: TRBJ1-1; CDR3 DNA: TGTGCCAGCAGTGAGCTCGGGATTTTGTCCGAAGCTTTCTTT; CDR3 protein: CASSELGILSEAFF
CDR3 length: 15; V gene: TRBV27; clone size: -; D gene: TRBD1; J gene: TRBJ2-2; CDR3 DNA: TGTGCCAGCAGTTTAACAGGGGGCGCCGCCGGGGAGCTGTTTTTT; CDR3 protein: CASSLTGGAAGELFF
CDR3 length: 17; V gene: TRBV9; clone size: -; D gene: TRBD2; J gene: TRBJ2-1; CDR3 DNA: TGTGCCAGCAGCGCCACTAGCGGGGGGCCCCATTACAATGAGCAGTTCTTC; CDR3 protein: CASSATSGGPHYNEQFF
CDR3 length: 15; V gene: TRBV7-9; clone size: -; D gene: TRBD1; J gene: TRBJ1-6; CDR3 DNA: TGTGCCAGCAGCACACCGGGACAGAATAATTCACCCCTCCACTTT; CDR3 protein: CASSTPGQNNSPLHF
CDR3 length: 13; V gene: TRBV14; clone size: once; D gene: -; J gene: TRBJ1-2; CDR3 DNA: TGTGCCAGCAGCCAACAAGAGGCGTTTGGCTACACCTTC; CDR3 protein: CASSQQEAFGYTF
CDR3 length: 15; V gene: TRBV29-1; clone size: -; D gene: TRBD1; J gene: TRBJ1-2; CDR3 DNA: TGCAGCGTTGAAATTCGGGGGACAGCTAACTATGGCTACACCTTC; CDR3 protein: CSVEIRGTANYGYTF
CDR3 length: 14; V gene: TRBV30; clone size: -; D gene: -; J gene: TRBJ2-5; CDR3 DNA: TGTGCCTGGAGTAAGACGTCACGGGGAGAGACCCAGTACTTC; CDR3 protein: CAWSKTSRGETQYF
CDR3 length: 14; V gene: TRBV4-1; clone size: -; D gene: -; J gene: TRBJ1-5; CDR3 DNA: TGCGCCAGCAGCCTCTGGAGGGTAAATCAGCCCCAGCATTTT; CDR3 protein: CASSLWRVNQPQHF
CDR3 length: 16; V gene: TRBV4-3; clone size: -; D gene: -; J gene: TRBJ2-1; CDR3 DNA: TGCGCCAGCAGCCAAAAGGGGAAGTGGTCCTACAATGAGCAGTTCTTC; CDR3 protein: CASSQKGKWSYNEQFF
CDR3 length: 15; V gene: TRBV5-1; clone size: -; D gene: -; J gene: TRBJ1-1; CDR3 DNA: TGCGCCAGCAGCGGAACTTGGGGGGATGACACTGAAGCTTTCTTT; CDR3 protein: CASSGTWGDDTEAFF
CDR3 length: 14; V gene: TRBV15; clone size: -; D gene: TRBD1; J gene: TRBJ1-1; CDR3 DNA: TGTGCCACCAGCGAGGGACAGGCCAACACTGAAGCTTTCTTT; CDR3 protein: CATSEGQANTEAFF
CDR3 length: 15; V gene: TRBV30; clone size: -; D gene: TRBD2; J gene: TRBJ2-3; CDR3 DNA: TGTGCCTGGAACCAAGCCGGGGGGGGCACAGATACGCAGTATTTT; CDR3 protein: CAWNQAGGGTDTQYF
CDR3 length: 15; V gene: TRBV7-2; clone size: -; D gene: -; J gene: TRBJ1-5; CDR3 DNA: TGTGCCAGCAGCTTAGTTTCAGGGGACGGACAGCCCCAGCATTTT; CDR3 protein: CASSLVSGDGQPQHF
CDR3 length: 16; V gene: TRBV5-1; clone size: -; D gene: -; J gene: TRBJ2-1; CDR3 DNA: TGCGCCAGCAGCTTGTCGGCGGGGTCAGGAATCAATGAGCAGTTCTTC; CDR3 protein: CASSLSAGSGINEQFF
CDR3 length: 13; V gene: TRBV12-5; clone size: -; D gene: TRBD2; J gene: TRBJ2-1; CDR3 DNA: TGTGCTAGTGGTTTGGACGCGGGGGGGCCTCGGTTCTTC; CDR3 protein: CASGLDAGGPRFF
CDR3 length: 15; V gene: TRBV11-2; clone size: -; D gene: -; J gene: TRBJ2-2; CDR3 DNA: TGTGCCAGCAGCTCGAGACGGGGGGCCCTTGGGGAGCTGTTTTTT; CDR3 protein: CASSSRRGALGELFF
CDR3 length: 16; V gene: TRBV6-5; clone size: few; D gene: TRBD1; J gene: TRBJ2-7; CDR3 DNA: TGTGCCAGCAGTTATATGGACCCGGACAGGGGATACGAGCAGTACTTC; CDR3 protein: CASSYMDPDRGYEQYF